The rows below give T cell receptor beta chains drawn from one sample of a study of beta chain features in type 1 diabetes. The repertoire was sequenced with immunoSEQ multiplex PCR; TCRdb's copy has only in-frame clones and lacks some. Of a few hundred thousand clones listed, approximately 10% are singletons. Sequences were obtained from naive CD4+ T cells from blood. Every receptor here comes from a woman aged 25-40 years in good health. Both conserved end residues are part of each CDR3. A D gene is named only where the DNA matches it firmly. The size entry is marked missing in some rows and otherwise reads once, few, many or a size class.

D gene	clone size	V gene	J gene	CDR3 protein	CDR3 DNA
TRBD1	-	TRBV29-1	TRBJ2-5	CSTYRGETQYF	TGCAGCACATACAGGGGAGAGACCCAGTACTTC
-	-	TRBV6-6	TRBJ2-3	CASSYKGGVTDTQYF	TGTGCCAGCAGTTACAAGGGCGGGGTCACAGATACGCAGTATTTT
-	-	TRBV29-1	TRBJ1-1	CSVDPDEVGTEAFF	TGCAGCGTTGACCCCGACGAGGTTGGCACTGAAGCTTTCTTT
TRBD1	few	TRBV4-2	TRBJ2-7	CASSQGGTGKREQYF	TGTGCCAGCAGCCAGGGGGGGACAGGGAAACGAGAGCAGTACTTC
-	few	TRBV7-2	TRBJ2-3	CASSPNEYRTDTQYF	TGTGCCAGCAGCCCTAATGAATACCGCACAGATACGCAGTATTTT
-	-	TRBV6-6	TRBJ2-2	CASRPGHYTGELFF	TGTGCCAGCAGGCCCGGACATTACACCGGGGAGCTGTTTTTT
-	-	TRBV27	TRBJ1-4	CASSYGGAGLNEKLFF	TGTGCCAGCAGTTATGGGGGGGCAGGGCTAAATGAAAAACTGTTTTTT
TRBD1	-	TRBV6-5	TRBJ2-5	CASNSGQGTETQYF	TGTGCCAGCAACTCCGGACAGGGGACCGAGACCCAGTACTTC
TRBD1	-	TRBV7-9	TRBJ1-1	CASSERDREKAFF	TGTGCCAGCAGCGAAAGGGACAGGGAGAAGGCTTTCTTT
TRBD1	-	TRBV7-9	TRBJ2-7	CASSKQGSSSYEQYF	TGTGCCAGCAGCAAACAGGGGTCGAGCTCCTACGAGCAGTACTTC
-	-	TRBV29-1	TRBJ2-5	CSVAIQGGVETQYF	TGCAGCGTTGCCATCCAGGGGGGCGTAGAGACCCAGTACTTC
TRBD2	-	TRBV29-1	TRBJ2-5	CSVPGLAEETQYF	TGCAGCGTGCCGGGACTAGCAGAAGAGACCCAGTACTTC
-	-	TRBV7-6	TRBJ2-2	CASSPRLGEAGELFF	TGTGCCAGCAGCCCCCGACTCGGGGAGGCCGGGGAGCTGTTTTTT
TRBD2	few	TRBV4-3	TRBJ2-1	CASSQDGRGLAGAYNEQFF	TGCGCCAGCAGCCAAGATGGCAGGGGGCTAGCGGGAGCTTACAATGAGCAGTTCTTC
-	few	TRBV7-8	TRBJ1-2	CASSLGAGYGYTF	TGTGCCAGCAGCTTAGGGGCAGGGTATGGCTACACCTTC
-	few	TRBV7-9	TRBJ2-4	CASSPRKIAKNIQYF	TGTGCCAGCAGCCCTAGGAAAATAGCCAAAAACATTCAGTACTTC
-	-	TRBV28	TRBJ2-1	CASSFVYEQFF	TGTGCCAGCAGTTTCGTCTATGAGCAGTTCTTC
TRBD1	-	TRBV4-2	TRBJ2-1	CASSQAGQGYNEQFF	TGTGCCAGCAGCCAAGCGGGACAGGGTTACAATGAGCAGTTCTTC
TRBD1	few	TRBV5-4	TRBJ1-2	CASSTDRGRNGYTF	TGTGCCAGCAGCACAGACAGGGGGCGAAATGGCTACACCTTC
TRBD2	-	TRBV27	TRBJ2-5	CASGGLAGRQETQYF	TGTGCCAGCGGGGGACTAGCGGGCCGCCAAGAGACCCAGTACTTC
TRBD2	-	TRBV4-3	TRBJ2-2	CASSRSGGNTGELFF	TGCGCCAGCAGCCGTAGCGGGGGGAACACCGGGGAGCTGTTTTTT
-	-	TRBV18	TRBJ2-5	CASSPARGGETQYF	TGTGCCAGCTCACCGGCCAGGGGCGGCGAGACCCAGTACTTC
TRBD2	few	TRBV28	TRBJ2-5	CASSLTSGRTPETQYF	TGTGCCAGCAGTTTAACTAGCGGGAGGACCCCAGAGACCCAGTACTTC
-	few	TRBV7-3	TRBJ1-5	CASSLGAGVGPQHF	TGTGCCAGCAGCTTAGGGGCAGGGGTAGGGCCCCAGCATTTT
-	few	TRBV29-1	TRBJ1-2	CSVVFPSNGYTF	TGCAGCGTTGTTTTCCCGTCTAATGGCTACACCTTC
-	-	TRBV29-1	TRBJ2-7	CSARTERISYEQYF	TGCAGCGCACGAACAGAACGAATCTCCTACGAGCAGTACTTC
TRBD1	few	TRBV28	TRBJ2-7	CASGGDRDYEQYF	TGTGCCAGCGGGGGGGACAGGGACTACGAGCAGTACTTC
-	-	TRBV5-1	TRBJ2-2	CASSTGTAGTGELFF	TGCGCCAGCAGCACCGGGACTGCCGGCACCGGGGAGCTGTTTTTT
TRBD2	few	TRBV27	TRBJ2-1	CASNFAGTSVLYNEQFF	TGTGCCAGCAATTTTGCCGGGACTAGCGTACTATACAATGAGCAGTTCTTC
-	few	TRBV28	TRBJ2-5	CASSDTPQETQYF	TGTGCCAGCAGCGACACACCTCAAGAGACCCAGTACTTC
TRBD1	-	TRBV6-5	TRBJ2-7	CATKQGGSYEQYF	TGTGCCACCAAACAGGGGGGCTCCTACGAGCAGTACTTC
-	-	TRBV4-1	TRBJ1-4	CASSQGRATNEKLFF	TGCGCCAGCAGCCAAGGACGGGCAACTAATGAAAAACTGTTTTTT
-	few	TRBV7-2	TRBJ2-3	CASSLLGDTQYF	TGTGCCAGCAGCTTATTGGGCGATACGCAGTATTTT
-	few	TRBV7-3	TRBJ2-1	CASSESGSSYNEQFF	TGTGCCAGCAGTGAAAGCGGTAGCTCCTACAATGAGCAGTTCTTC
-	-	TRBV29-1	TRBJ2-5	CSVASTFGEQYF	TGCAGCGTTGCATCCACCTTTGGGGAGCAGTACTTC
TRBD1	-	TRBV30	TRBJ1-2	CAWSAGTGNPERYGYTF	TGTGCCTGGAGTGCCGGGACAGGCAATCCTGAACGCTATGGCTACACCTTC
TRBD2	few	TRBV10-3	TRBJ2-3	CAIGTSGDNTDTQYF	TGTGCCATAGGGACTAGCGGGGATAACACAGATACGCAGTATTTT
TRBD2	few	TRBV6-5	TRBJ2-7	CASSYSLAGVYEQYF	TGTGCCAGCAGTTACTCCCTAGCGGGAGTGTACGAGCAGTACTTC
-	-	TRBV30	TRBJ1-5	CASDRAGNQPQHF	TGTGCCTCCGACAGAGCTGGCAATCAGCCCCAGCATTTT
-	-	TRBV15	TRBJ1-5	CATSGDRYNQPQHF	TGTGCCACCAGCGGCGACAGGTACAATCAGCCCCAGCATTTT
-	few	TRBV25-1	TRBJ1-2	CASSELTAYGYTF	TGTGCCAGCAGTGAACTCACAGCTTATGGCTACACCTTC
-	-	TRBV28	TRBJ2-1	CASIRDFGGEQFF	TGTGCCAGCATACGGGACTTTGGCGGTGAGCAGTTCTTC
TRBD1	-	TRBV25-1	TRBJ1-2	CASSEPDRTYGYTF	TGTGCCAGCAGTGAGCCGGACAGGACCTATGGCTACACCTTC
-	-	TRBV7-9	TRBJ2-2	CASSLTANTGELFF	TGTGCCAGCAGCTTAACGGCGAACACCGGGGAGCTGTTTTTT
TRBD2	-	TRBV6-5	TRBJ2-7	CASSAPGLSYEQYF	TGTGCCAGCAGTGCGCCGGGACTATCTTACGAGCAGTACTTC
-	few	TRBV18	TRBJ1-1	CASSPYKNTEAFF	TGTGCCAGCTCACCATACAAGAACACTGAAGCTTTCTTT
-	-	TRBV18	TRBJ2-1	CASSPGGDNEQFF	TGTGCCAGCTCACCGGGCGGGGACAATGAGCAGTTCTTC
TRBD2	few	TRBV6-4	TRBJ2-3	CASSDGTSGSMSTDTQYF	TGTGCCAGCAGTGACGGGACTAGCGGGAGCATGAGCACAGATACGCAGTATTTT
-	few	TRBV11-2	TRBJ2-7	CASSLSRAVDEQYF	TGTGCCAGCAGCCTAAGCAGGGCTGTCGACGAGCAGTACTTC
-	-	TRBV30	TRBJ2-3	CAWSVPGTNTDTQYF	TGTGCCTGGAGTGTCCCTGGGACAAACACAGATACGCAGTATTTT
TRBD1	few	TRBV5-1	TRBJ2-5	CASRTGVQETQYF	TGCGCCAGTAGAACAGGGGTCCAAGAGACCCAGTACTTC
TRBD1	-	TRBV4-3	TRBJ2-1	CASSQPDRGHEQFF	TGCGCCAGCAGCCAACCGGACAGGGGGCATGAGCAGTTCTTC
TRBD2	few	TRBV5-4	TRBJ2-1	CASSLEGTRHNEQFF	TGTGCCAGCAGCTTGGAAGGGACTAGACACAATGAGCAGTTCTTC
-	-	TRBV7-2	TRBJ1-5	CASSLRGTRLQPQHF	TGTGCCAGCAGCCTGCGGGGGACACGTTTGCAGCCCCAGCATTTT